Listed here are 14 T cell receptor beta chains from one sample, sequenced in a study of shared clonotypes between healthy human individuals. The method was immunoSEQ multiplex PCR; TCRdb's version includes in-frame clones alone and lacks a portion of them. The sample comprises 2 million or so clones, roughly 94% of which are singletons, and 0.1% to 0.15% rests with the top ten. What was sequenced was naive CD4+ T cells sorted from blood. Described subset: CD45RA+ positively selected. These receptors were collected from a man aged 18-30 years in good health.

This rearrangement joins TRBV10-2 to TRBJ2-3, with D perhaps TRBD1 (5 bases). V dropped 4 bases and J dropped 3 bases, with 14 bases sitting between them. Looked up from germline, CDR1 is WSHSY and CDR2 is SAAADI. There are 15 residues in the CDR3. The CDR3 DNA reads TGCGCCAGCAGTGGAGGTGGGGCTGGAACAGATACGCAGTATTTT. It codes for CASSGGGAGTDTQYF.

V gene TRBV5-1 combines with J gene TRBJ2-3; unclear D gene. The CDR3 has 14 amino acids. In germline, CDR1 is SGHRS, CDR2 YFSETQ. Deletions cut 5 bases from V and 3 bases from J, with 13 bases between. The CDR3 sequence is CASRRAALTDTQYF. CDR3 coding DNA: TGCGCCAGCAGACGGGCCGCCCTTACAGATACGCAGTATTTT.

A word on this clone: This sample also contains other DNA sequences that code for the same CDR3. The chain joins TRBV27 to TRBJ2-7; the match to TRBD1 covers 9 bases. V dropped 2 bases and J dropped 2; count of bases not matched to a gene: 4. The CDR3 contains 15 residues. Germline V lookup: CDR1 MNHEY, CDR2 SMNVEV (reference sequence). The CDR3 loop is CASSLGGQGPYEQYF. CDR3 bases: TGTGCCAGCAGTTTAGGGGGACAGGGACCCTACGAGCAGTACTTC.

The CDR3 region has the DNA TGTGCCAGCAGCCCGAATACGGGGATACGGTCACCCCTCCACTTT. Translated, it gives CASSPNTGIRSPLHF. The chain recombines TRBV5-5 with TRBJ1-6, with D unclear. Per the germline V gene, CDR1 is SGHKS and CDR2 is YYEKEE (reference sequence). Trimming cost V 4 bases and J 10 bases, with 18 bases left between them. This CDR3 contains 15 residues.

The V call is TRBV30, the J call TRBJ2-5; tentative D call: TRBD1 (5 bases). This CDR3 spans 12 amino acids. CDR1 GTSNPN and CDR2 SVGIG come from the germline V gene (reference sequence). V was trimmed by 1 base and J by 5 bases, leaving 8 bases between them. The CDR3 region is CAWSDRPETQYF. The DNA of the CDR3 is TGTGCCTGGAGTGACAGGCCCGAGACCCAGTACTTC.

The CDR3 sequence is CASGETGPYGYTF. The CDR3 DNA sequence: TGTGCCAGCGGTGAGACAGGGCCCTATGGCTACACCTTC. This sequence joins TRBV6-5 and TRBJ1-2; 7 positions match TRBD1. V was clipped by 8 bases and J by 4 bases; unmatched bases: 7. The CDR3 is made up of 13 amino acids. Germline V lookup: CDR1 MNHEY, CDR2 SVGAGI.

Remarks on this clone: The same CDR3 arises from other DNA sequences in this sample as well. The rearrangement joins TRBV2 to TRBJ2-2; TRBD1 might be the D (5 bases). The CDR3 contains 13 residues. In germline, CDR1 is SNHLY, CDR2 FYNNEI. The V end was cut by 6 bases, the J end by 7 bases, with 12 bases between. As DNA, the CDR3 is TGTGCCAGCAGCGGCCAGGGAAACGGGGAGCTGTTTTTT. Its protein is CASSGQGNGELFF.

V and J are TRBV9 and TRBJ2-5; 9 bases are a match to TRBD1. The V gene's germline CDR1 is SGDLS and CDR2 YYNGEE. This CDR3 has 14 amino acids. Trimming cost V 4 bases and J 3 bases; bases outside gene matches: 4. The CDR3 region is CASSRTGDKETQYF. CDR3 sequence (DNA): TGTGCCAGCAGCCGGACAGGGGACAAAGAGACCCAGTACTTC.

This rearrangement joins TRBV5-4 to TRBJ1-2; D gene unclear. The germline V and J ends were trimmed by 0 bases and 3 bases, with 6 bases remaining between them. This CDR3 is built from 13 residues. Germline CDR1 SGHNT, CDR2 YYREEE (reference sequence). The CDR3 DNA follows: TGTGCCAGCAGCTTGGAGGCAGACTATGGCTACACCTTC. Protein: CASSLEADYGYTF.

V is TRBV6-5 and J is TRBJ2-7; 7 positions agree with TRBD2. The CDR3 runs to 15 residues. Germline-derived CDR1 and CDR2 are MNHEY and SVGAGI. V shed 6 bases and J 6 bases; nucleotides not matched to a gene: 14. CDR3 sequence (DNA): TGTGCCAGCAGCCTCGTAGGACTAGAACATCCCGAGCAGTACTTC. Protein: CASSLVGLEHPEQYF.

Regarding this clone: Other DNA sequences of this sample code for an identical CDR3. CDR3 in DNA: TGTGCCAGCAGTGAGACAGGGGGGGGCCAGCCCCAGCATTTT. This translates into CASSETGGGQPQHF. This sequence joins TRBV6-1 and TRBJ1-5; 9 bases line up with TRBD1. Germline CDR1 reads MNHNS; CDR2 reads SASEGT. The CDR3 contains 14 residues. J was trimmed by 7 bases and V by 3 bases; bases with no gene match: 4.

The V and J genes are TRBV28 and TRBJ2-1; D might be TRBD2 (5 bases). The CDR3 consists of 14 residues. V was pared by 2 bases and J by 1 base, with 6 bases between. Germline-derived CDR1 and CDR2 are MDHEN and SYDVKM. The CDR3 region is CASSLGESYNEQFF. The CDR3, as DNA: TGTGCCAGCAGTTTAGGGGAGTCCTACAATGAGCAGTTCTTC.

The rearrangement links TRBV15 to TRBJ1-1; the D is unclear. V lost 0 bases to trimming and J lost 2 bases, with 7 bases between them. Germline V gene sequence: CDR1 LNHNV, CDR2 YYDKDF (reference sequence). The CDR3 consists of 14 residues. The CDR3 sequence: CATSRDTGNTEAFF. The CDR3 DNA reads TGTGCCACCAGCAGAGATACGGGAAACACTGAAGCTTTCTTT.

The CDR3 bases are TGCGCCAGCAATTATAGGACAGGGGCCTACGAGCAGTACTTC. Protein product: CASNYRTGAYEQYF. The rearrangement uses TRBV5-1 and TRBJ2-7, with 9 bases fitting TRBD1. The CDR3 totals 14 residues. The germline V gene has CDR1 SGHRS and CDR2 YFSETQ. The V and J ends lost 6 bases and 2 bases, in that order; junction bases with no gene match: 6.